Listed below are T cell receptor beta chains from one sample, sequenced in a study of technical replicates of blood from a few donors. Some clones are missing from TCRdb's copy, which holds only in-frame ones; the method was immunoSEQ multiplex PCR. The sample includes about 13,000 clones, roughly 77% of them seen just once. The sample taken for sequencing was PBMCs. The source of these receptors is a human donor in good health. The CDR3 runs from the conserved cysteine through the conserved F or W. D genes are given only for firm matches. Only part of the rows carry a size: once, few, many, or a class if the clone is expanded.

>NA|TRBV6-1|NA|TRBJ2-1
CASRADWHNEQFF
TGTGCCAGCAGAGCCGACTGGCACAATGAGCAGTTCTTC
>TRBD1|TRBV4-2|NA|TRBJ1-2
CASSLGQGGNYGYTF
TGTGCCAGCAGCCTCGGACAGGGAGGCAACTATGGCTACACCTTC
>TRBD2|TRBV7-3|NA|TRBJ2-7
CASSPGVAGVGEQYF
TGTGCCAGCAGCCCCGGCGTAGCGGGAGTCGGCGAGCAGTACTTC
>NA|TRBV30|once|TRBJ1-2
CAWETSGYGYTF
TGTGCCTGGGAAACCAGCGGCTATGGCTACACCTTC
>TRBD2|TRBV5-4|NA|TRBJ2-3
CASSPSGIDADTQYF
TGTGCCAGCAGCCCTAGCGGGATTGATGCAGATACGCAGTATTTT
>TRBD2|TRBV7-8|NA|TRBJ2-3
CASSSPLRESTDTQYF
TGTGCCAGCAGCTCCCCTTTGCGGGAGAGCACAGATACGCAGTATTTT
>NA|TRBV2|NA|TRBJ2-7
CASSEERTASSYEQYF
TGTGCCAGCAGTGAAGAGCGGACCGCGAGCTCCTACGAGCAGTACTTC
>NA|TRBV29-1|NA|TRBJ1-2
CSVGGASHYGYTF
TGCAGCGTGGGGGGGGCTTCACACTATGGCTACACCTTC
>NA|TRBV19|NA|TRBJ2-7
CASSPWGQVADEQYF
TGTGCCAGTAGTCCCTGGGGGCAGGTTGCCGACGAGCAGTACTTC
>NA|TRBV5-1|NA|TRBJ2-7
CASSLVGEYEQYF
TGCGCCAGCAGCTTGGTGGGCGAATACGAGCAGTACTTC
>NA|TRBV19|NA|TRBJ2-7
CASSPQVLSGEQYF
TGTGCCAGTAGTCCACAGGTGCTTTCCGGCGAGCAGTACTTC
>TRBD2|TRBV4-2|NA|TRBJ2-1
CASSLLGTSGSDEQFF
TGTGCCAGCAGCCTACTCGGGACTAGCGGATCTGATGAGCAGTTCTTC
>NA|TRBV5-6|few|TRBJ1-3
CASSATTGSGNTIYF
TGTGCCAGCAGCGCGACCACAGGCTCTGGAAACACCATATATTTT
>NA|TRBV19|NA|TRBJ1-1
CASSISGALNTEAFF
TGTGCCAGTAGTATAAGTGGGGCCTTGAACACTGAAGCTTTCTTT
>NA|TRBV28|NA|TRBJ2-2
CASSLVNTGELFF
TGTGCCAGCAGCCTCGTGAACACCGGGGAGCTGTTTTTT
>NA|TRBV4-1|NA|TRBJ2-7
CASSSRHREGSYEQYF
TGCGCCAGCAGCTCCAGGCACCGGGAAGGCTCCTACGAGCAGTACTTC
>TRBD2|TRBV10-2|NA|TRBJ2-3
CASSASGRSDTQYF
TGCGCCAGCAGTGCTAGCGGGAGGTCCGATACGCAGTATTTT
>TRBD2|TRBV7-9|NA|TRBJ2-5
CASTKPVRGGSQETQYF
TGTGCCAGCACCAAACCAGTGCGGGGAGGGAGCCAAGAGACCCAGTACTTC
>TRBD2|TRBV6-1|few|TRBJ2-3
CASRRTSGVGDTQYF
TGTGCCAGCAGGCGGACTAGCGGGGTGGGAGATACGCAGTATTTT
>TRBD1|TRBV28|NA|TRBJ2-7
CASRGAGTASYEQYF
TGTGCCAGCAGAGGGGCCGGGACAGCTTCCTACGAGCAGTACTTC
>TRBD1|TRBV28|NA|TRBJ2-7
CASSFSTGVYEQYF
TGTGCCAGCAGTTTTTCGACAGGGGTCTACGAGCAGTACTTC
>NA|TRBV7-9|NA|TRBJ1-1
CASSLVGTSAGTNTEAFF
TGTGCCAGCAGCTTAGTTGGGACATCGGCAGGGACGAACACTGAAGCTTTCTTT
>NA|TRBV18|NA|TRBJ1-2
CASSSLGTPNDYGYTF
TGTGCCAGCTCATCCTTAGGGACACCGAACGACTATGGCTACACCTTC
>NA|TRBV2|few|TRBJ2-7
CASSQQGPYEQYF
TGTGCCAGCAGCCAACAGGGACCCTACGAGCAGTACTTC
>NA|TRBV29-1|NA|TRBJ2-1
CSVERGDSLLEQFF
TGCAGCGTTGAGAGGGGGGACAGCCTCCTGGAGCAGTTCTTC